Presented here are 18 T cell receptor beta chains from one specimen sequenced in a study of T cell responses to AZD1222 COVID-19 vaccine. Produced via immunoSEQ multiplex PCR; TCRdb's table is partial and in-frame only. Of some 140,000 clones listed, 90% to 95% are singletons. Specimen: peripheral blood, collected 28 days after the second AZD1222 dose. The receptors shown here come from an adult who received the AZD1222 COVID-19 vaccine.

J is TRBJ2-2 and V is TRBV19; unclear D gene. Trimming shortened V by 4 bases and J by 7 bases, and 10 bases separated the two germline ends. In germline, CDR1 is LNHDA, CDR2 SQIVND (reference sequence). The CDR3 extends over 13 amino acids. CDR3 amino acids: CASSTTVGGELFF. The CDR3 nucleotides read TGTGCCAGTAGTACTACCGTCGGCGGGGAGCTGTTTTTT.

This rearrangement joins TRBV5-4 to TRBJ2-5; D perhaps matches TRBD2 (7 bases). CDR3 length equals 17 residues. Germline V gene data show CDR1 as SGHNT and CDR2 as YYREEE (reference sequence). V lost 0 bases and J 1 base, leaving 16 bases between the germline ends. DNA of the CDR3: TGTGCCAGCAGCTTGGTTGGGGCGGGGGCGCCCCAAGAGACCCAGTACTTC. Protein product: CASSLVGAGAPQETQYF.

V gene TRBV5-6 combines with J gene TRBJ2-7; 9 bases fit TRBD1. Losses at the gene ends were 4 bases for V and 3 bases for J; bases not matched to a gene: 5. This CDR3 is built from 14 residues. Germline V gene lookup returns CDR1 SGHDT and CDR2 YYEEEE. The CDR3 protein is CASSRTGAGYEQYF. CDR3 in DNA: TGTGCCAGCAGCCGGACAGGGGCGGGCTACGAGCAGTACTTC.

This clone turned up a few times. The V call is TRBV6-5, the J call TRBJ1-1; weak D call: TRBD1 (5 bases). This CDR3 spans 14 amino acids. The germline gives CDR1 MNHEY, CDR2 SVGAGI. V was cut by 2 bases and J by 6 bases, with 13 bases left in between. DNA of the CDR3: TGTGCCAGCAGTTACCTCCAGGGTGTCGCTGAAGCTTTCTTT. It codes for CASSYLQGVAEAFF.

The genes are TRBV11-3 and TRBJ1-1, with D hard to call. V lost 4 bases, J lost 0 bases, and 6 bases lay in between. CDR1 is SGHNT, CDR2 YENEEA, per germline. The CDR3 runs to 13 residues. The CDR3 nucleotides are TGTGCCAGCAGCTCCCAGCTGAACACTGAAGCTTTCTTT. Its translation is CASSSQLNTEAFF. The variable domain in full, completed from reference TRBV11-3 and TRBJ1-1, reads EAGVVQSPRYKIIEKKQPVAFWCNPISGHNTLYWYLQNLGQGPELLIRYENEEAVDDSQLPKDRFSAERLKGVDSTLKIQPAELGDSAVYLCASSSQLNTEAFFGQGTRLTVV.

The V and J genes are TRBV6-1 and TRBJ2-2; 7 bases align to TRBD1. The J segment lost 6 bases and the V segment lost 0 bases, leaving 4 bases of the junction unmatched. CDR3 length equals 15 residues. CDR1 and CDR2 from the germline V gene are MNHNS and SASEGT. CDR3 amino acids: CASSEAGRGSGELFF. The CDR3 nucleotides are TGTGCCAGCAGTGAAGCGGGCAGGGGGTCCGGGGAGCTGTTTTTT.

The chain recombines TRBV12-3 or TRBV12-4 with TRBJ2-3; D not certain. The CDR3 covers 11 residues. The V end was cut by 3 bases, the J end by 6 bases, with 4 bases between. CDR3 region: CASSFVDTQYF. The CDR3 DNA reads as TGTGCCAGCAGTTTCGTGGATACGCAGTATTTT.

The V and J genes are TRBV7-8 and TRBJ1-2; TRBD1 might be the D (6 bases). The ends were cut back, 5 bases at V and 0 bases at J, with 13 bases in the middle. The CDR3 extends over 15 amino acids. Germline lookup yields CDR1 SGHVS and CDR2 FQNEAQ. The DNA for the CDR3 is TGTGCCAGCAGCCAAGTCGACAGGCCTAACTATGGCTACACCTTC. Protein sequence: CASSQVDRPNYGYTF.

The CDR3 nucleotides read TGTGCCCCCGGGGGCCCCTATAGCAATCAGCCCCAGCATTTT. Translation gives CAPGGPYSNQPQHF. The genes are TRBV19 and TRBJ1-5; weak D call: TRBD1 (6 bases). Per germline, CDR1 LNHDA and CDR2 SQIVND (reference sequence). The length of the CDR3 is 14 residues. With 11 bases removed from V and 0 bases from J, the gap between germline ends came to 14 bases. The full variable domain, with the rest looked up from reference TRBV19 and TRBJ1-5, is DGGITQSPKYLFRKEGQNVTLSCEQNLNHDAMYWYRQDPGQGLRLIYYSQIVNDFQKGDIAEGYSVSREKKESFPLTVTSAQKNPTAFYLCAPGGPYSNQPQHFGDGTRLSIL.

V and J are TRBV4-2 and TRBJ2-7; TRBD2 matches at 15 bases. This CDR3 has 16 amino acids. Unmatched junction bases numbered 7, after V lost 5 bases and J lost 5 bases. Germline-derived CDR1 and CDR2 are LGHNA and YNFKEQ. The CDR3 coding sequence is TGTGCCAGCAGCTGGGGACTAGCGGGGGGTAAAGACGAGCAGTACTTC. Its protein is CASSWGLAGGKDEQYF.

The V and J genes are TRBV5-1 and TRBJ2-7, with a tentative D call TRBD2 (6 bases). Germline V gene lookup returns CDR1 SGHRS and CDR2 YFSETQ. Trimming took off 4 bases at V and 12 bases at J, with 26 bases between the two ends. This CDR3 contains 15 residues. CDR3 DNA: TGCGCCAGCAGCCTGAACACACAAATTGGAGGGGTTGGGTACTTC. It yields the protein CASSLNTQIGGVGYF.

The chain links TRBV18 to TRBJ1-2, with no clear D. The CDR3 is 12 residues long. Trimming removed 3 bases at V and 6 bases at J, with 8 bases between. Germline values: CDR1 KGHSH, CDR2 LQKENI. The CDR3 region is CASSPTTDGYTF. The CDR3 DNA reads TGTGCCAGCTCACCTACGACGGATGGCTACACCTTC.

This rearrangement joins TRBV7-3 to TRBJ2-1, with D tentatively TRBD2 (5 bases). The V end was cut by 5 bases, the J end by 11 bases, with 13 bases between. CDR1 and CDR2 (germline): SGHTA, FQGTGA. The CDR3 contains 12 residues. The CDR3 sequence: CASSDASGKQFF. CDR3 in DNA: TGTGCCAGCAGCGATGCGAGCGGTAAGCAGTTCTTC. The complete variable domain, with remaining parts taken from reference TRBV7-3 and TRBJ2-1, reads GAGVSQTPSNKVTEKGKYVELRCDPISGHTALYWYRQSLGQGPEFLIYFQGTGAADDSGLPNDRFFAVRPEGSVSTLKIQRTERGDSAVYLCASSDASGKQFFGPGTRLTVL.

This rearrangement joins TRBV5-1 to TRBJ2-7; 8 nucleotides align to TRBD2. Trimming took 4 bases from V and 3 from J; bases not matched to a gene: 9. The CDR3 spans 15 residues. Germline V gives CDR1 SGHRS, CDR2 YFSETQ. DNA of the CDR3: TGCGCCAGCAGCACGGGAGGGGGGATCTACTACGAGCAGTACTTC. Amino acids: CASSTGGGIYYEQYF.

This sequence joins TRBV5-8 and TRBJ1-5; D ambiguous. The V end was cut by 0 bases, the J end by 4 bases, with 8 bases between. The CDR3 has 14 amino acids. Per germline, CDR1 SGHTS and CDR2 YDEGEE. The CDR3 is CASSLDFGNQPQHF. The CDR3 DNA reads TGTGCCAGCAGCTTGGATTTTGGGAATCAGCCCCAGCATTTT.

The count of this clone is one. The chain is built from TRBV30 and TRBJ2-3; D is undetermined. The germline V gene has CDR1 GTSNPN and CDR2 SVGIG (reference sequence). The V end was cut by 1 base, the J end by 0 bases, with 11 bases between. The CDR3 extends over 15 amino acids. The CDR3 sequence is CAWSEGSTSTDTQYF. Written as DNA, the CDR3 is TGTGCCTGGAGTGAAGGTAGTACTAGCACAGATACGCAGTATTTT.

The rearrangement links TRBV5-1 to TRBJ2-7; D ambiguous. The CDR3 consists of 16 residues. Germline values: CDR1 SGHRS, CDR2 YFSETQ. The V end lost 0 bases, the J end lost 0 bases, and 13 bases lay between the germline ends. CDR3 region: CASSLGSQILSYEQYF. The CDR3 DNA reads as TGCGCCAGCAGCTTGGGTAGCCAGATCCTCTCCTACGAGCAGTACTTC.

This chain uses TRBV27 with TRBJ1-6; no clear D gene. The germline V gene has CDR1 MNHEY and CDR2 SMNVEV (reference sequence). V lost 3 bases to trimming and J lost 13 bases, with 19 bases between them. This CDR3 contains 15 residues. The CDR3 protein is CASSFNFHNFVPLHF. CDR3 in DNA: TGTGCCAGCAGTTTTAATTTCCACAATTTTGTCCCCCTCCACTTT.